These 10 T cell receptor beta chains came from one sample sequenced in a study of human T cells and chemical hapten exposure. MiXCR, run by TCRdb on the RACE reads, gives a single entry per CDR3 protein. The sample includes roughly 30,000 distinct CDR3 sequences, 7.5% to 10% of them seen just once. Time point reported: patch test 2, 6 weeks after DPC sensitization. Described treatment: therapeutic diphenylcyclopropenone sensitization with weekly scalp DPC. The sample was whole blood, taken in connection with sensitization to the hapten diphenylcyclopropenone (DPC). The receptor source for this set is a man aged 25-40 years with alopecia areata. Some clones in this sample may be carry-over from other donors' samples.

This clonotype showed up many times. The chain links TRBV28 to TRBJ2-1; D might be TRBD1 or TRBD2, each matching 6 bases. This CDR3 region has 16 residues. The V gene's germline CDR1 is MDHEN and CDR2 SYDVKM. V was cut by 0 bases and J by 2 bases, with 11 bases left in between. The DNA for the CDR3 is TGTGCCAGCAGTTTATGGGGGGGCATCCCCTACAATGAGCAGTTCTTC. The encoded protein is CASSLWGGIPYNEQFF.

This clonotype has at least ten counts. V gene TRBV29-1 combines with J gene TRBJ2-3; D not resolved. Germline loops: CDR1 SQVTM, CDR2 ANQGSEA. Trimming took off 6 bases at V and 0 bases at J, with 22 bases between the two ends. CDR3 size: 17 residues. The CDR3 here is CSVRLGLTSTSTDTQYF. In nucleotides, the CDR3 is TGCAGCGTCCGCCTTGGGCTTACATCTACTAGCACAGATACGCAGTATTTT.

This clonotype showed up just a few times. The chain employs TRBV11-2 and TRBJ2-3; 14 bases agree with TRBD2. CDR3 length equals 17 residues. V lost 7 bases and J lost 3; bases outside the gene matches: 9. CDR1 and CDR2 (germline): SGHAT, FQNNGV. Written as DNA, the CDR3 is TGTGCCAGCACAAAACCGGGACTAGCGGGAGCGACAGATACGCAGTATTTT. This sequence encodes CASTKPGLAGATDTQYF.

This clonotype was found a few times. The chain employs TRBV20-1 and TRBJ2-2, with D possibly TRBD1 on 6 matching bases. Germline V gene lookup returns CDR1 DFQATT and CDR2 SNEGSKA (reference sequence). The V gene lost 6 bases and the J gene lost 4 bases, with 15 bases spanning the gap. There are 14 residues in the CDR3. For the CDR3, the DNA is TGCAGTGCAACAGGGTTGGCGGGCACCGGGGAGCTGTTTTTT. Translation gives CSATGLAGTGELFF.

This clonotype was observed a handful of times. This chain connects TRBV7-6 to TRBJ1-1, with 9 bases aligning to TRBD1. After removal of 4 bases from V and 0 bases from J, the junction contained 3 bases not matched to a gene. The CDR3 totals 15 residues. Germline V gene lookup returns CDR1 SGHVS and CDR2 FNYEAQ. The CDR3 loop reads CASSSGTGLNTEAFF. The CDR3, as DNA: TGTGCCAGCAGCTCCGGGACAGGGCTGAACACTGAAGCTTTCTTT.

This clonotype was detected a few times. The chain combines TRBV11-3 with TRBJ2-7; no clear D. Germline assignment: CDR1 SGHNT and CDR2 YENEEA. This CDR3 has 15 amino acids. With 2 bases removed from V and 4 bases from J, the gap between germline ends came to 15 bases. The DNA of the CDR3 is TGTGCCAGCAGCTTAAGCGTGGGCTCGGTGTACGAGCAGTACTTC. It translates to CASSLSVGSVYEQYF.

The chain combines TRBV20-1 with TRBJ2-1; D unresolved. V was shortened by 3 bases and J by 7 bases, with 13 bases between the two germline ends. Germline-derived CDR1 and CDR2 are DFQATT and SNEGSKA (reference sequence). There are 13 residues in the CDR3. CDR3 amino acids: CSASWDRQNEQFF. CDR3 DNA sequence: TGCAGTGCTAGCTGGGATCGGCAAAATGAGCAGTTCTTC.

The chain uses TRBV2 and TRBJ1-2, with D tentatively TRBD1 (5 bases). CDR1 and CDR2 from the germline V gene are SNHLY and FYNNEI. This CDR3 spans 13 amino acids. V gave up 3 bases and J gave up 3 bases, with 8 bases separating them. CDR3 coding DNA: TGTGCCAGCAGTGAGGCAGGGCACTATGGCTACACCTTC. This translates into CASSEAGHYGYTF.

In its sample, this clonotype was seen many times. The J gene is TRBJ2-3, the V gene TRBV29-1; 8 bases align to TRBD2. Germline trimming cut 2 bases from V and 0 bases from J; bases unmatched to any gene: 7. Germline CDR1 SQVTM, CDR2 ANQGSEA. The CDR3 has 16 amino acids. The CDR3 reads CSVEIPASGSTDTQYF. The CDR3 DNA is TGCAGCGTTGAAATTCCGGCTAGCGGGAGCACAGATACGCAGTATTTT.

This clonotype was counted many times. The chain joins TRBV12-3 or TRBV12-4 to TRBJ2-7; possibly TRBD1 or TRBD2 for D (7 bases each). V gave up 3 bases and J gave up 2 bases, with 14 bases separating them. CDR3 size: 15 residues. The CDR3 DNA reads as TGTGCCAGCAGTTTTGGCCAGGGGGGGACCTACGAGCAGTACTTC. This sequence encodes CASSFGQGGTYEQYF.